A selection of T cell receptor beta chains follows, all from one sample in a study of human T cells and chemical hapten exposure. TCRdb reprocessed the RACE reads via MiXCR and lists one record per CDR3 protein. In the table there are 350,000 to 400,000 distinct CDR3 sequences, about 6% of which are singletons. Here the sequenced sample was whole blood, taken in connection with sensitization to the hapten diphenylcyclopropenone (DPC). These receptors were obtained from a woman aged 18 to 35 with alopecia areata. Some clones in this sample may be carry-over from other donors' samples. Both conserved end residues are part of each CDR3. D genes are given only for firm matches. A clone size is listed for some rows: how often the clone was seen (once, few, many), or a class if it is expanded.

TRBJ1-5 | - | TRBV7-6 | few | CASILQGSNQPQHF | TGTGCCAGCATCCTACAGGGTAGCAATCAGCCCCAGCATTTT
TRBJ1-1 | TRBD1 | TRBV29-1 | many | CSVAPGTGGRNTEAFF | TGCAGCGTTGCTCCCGGGACAGGGGGTCGGAACACTGAAGCTTTCTTT
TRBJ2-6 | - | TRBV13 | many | CASSRKISGANVLTF | TGTGCCAGCAGCCGTAAGATATCTGGGGCCAACGTCCTGACTTTC
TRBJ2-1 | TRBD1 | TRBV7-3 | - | CASSLGQGEVDEQFF | TGTGCCAGCAGCCTCGGACAGGGGGAGGTCGATGAGCAGTTCTTC
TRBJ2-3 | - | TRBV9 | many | CASSVGYTQYF | TGTGCCAGCAGCGTCGGATATACGCAGTATTTT
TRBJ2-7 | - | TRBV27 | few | CASSLRGLLGEQYF | TGTGCCAGCAGTTTACGGGGGCTCCTAGGTGAGCAGTACTTC
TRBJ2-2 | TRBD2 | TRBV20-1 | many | CSAAGIVGGMNTGELFF | TGCAGTGCTGCCGGGATTGTCGGGGGGATGAACACCGGGGAGCTGTTTTTT
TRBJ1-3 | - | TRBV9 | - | CASSVLPTGNTIYF | TGTGCCAGCAGCGTACTGCCGACCGGGAACACCATATATTTT
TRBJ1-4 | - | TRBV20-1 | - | CSARGVRANEKLFF | TGCAGTGCTAGAGGGGTTAGAGCTAATGAAAAACTGTTTTTT
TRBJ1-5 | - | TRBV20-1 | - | CSAIPRGKGDQPQHF | TGCAGTGCTATTCCTCGGGGAAAGGGGGATCAGCCCCAGCATTTT
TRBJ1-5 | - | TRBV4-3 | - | CASGQGLSQPQHF | TGCGCCAGCGGCCAAGGTCTCTCGCAGCCCCAGCATTTT
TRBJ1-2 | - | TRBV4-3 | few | CASSQDSTVTNYGYTF | TGCGCCAGCAGCCAAGATTCTACAGTCACCAACTATGGCTACACCTTC
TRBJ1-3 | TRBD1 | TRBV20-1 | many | CSVPDRASGNTIYF | TGCAGTGTCCCCGACAGGGCGTCAGGAAACACCATATATTTT
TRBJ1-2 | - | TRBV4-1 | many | CASSQTQTLGTPEGYTF | TGCGCCAGCAGCCAAACTCAGACATTAGGAACCCCAGAGGGCTACACCTTC
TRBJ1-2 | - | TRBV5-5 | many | CASSLLGGDYGYTF | TGTGCCAGCAGCTTGTTGGGGGGAGACTATGGCTACACCTTC
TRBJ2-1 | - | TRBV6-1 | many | CASSESVAGSGDEQFF | TGTGCCAGCAGTGAAAGCGTGGCAGGCTCTGGCGATGAGCAGTTCTTC
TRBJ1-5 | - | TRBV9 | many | CASSPSGAPGQPQHF | TGTGCCAGCAGCCCCTCGGGGGCGCCCGGTCAGCCCCAGCATTTT
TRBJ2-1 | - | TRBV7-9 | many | CASSLADGGEQFF | TGTGCCAGCAGCTTAGCAGACGGGGGTGAGCAGTTCTTC
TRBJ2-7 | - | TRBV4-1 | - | CASIPYEQYF | TGCGCCAGCATTCCCTACGAGCAGTACTTC
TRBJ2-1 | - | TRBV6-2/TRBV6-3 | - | CASSYFRGREQFF | TGTGCCAGCAGTTACTTCAGGGGAAGGGAGCAGTTCTTC
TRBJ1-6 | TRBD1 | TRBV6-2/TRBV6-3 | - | CASSYPPGGGDWDSPLHF | TGTGCCAGCAGTTACCCCCCCGGAGGGGGCGATTGGGATTCACCCCTCCACTTT
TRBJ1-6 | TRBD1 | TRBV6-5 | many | CASSYSTGGDSPLHF | TGTGCCAGCAGTTACTCGACAGGGGGGGATTCACCCCTCCACTTT
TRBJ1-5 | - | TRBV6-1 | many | CASLKASNQPQHF | TGTGCCAGTCTCAAGGCTAGCAATCAGCCCCAGCATTTT
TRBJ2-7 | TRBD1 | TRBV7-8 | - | CASSSGQGEQYF | TGTGCCAGCAGCTCAGGACAGGGGGAGCAGTACTTC
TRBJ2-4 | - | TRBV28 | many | CASTPRGVGAKNIQYF | TGTGCCAGCACCCCACGAGGGGTAGGAGCCAAAAACATTCAGTACTTC
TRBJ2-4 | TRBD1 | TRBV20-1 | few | CSGGTVAKNIQYF | TGCAGTGGAGGGACAGTAGCCAAAAACATTCAGTACTTC
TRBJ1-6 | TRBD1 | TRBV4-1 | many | CASSQSTGQGASYNSPLHF | TGCGCCAGCAGCCAATCCACGGGACAGGGGGCCTCCTATAATTCACCCCTCCACTTT
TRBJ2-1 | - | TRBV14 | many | CASRALGQTNNEQFF | TGTGCCAGCAGAGCCCTAGGACAGACAAACAATGAGCAGTTCTTC
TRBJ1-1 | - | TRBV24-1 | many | CATSGGTMNTEAFF | TGTGCCACGTCGGGTGGGACCATGAACACTGAAGCTTTCTTT
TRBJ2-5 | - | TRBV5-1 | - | CASSLDTGGLGKTQYF | TGCGCCAGCAGCTTAGACACCGGGGGATTGGGGAAGACCCAGTACTTC
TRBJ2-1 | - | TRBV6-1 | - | CASGGGTGYNEQFF | TGTGCCAGCGGGGGGGGAACAGGGTACAATGAGCAGTTCTTC
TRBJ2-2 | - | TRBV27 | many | CASSFSTSSMAGELFF | TGTGCCAGCAGTTTCTCGACAAGTTCGATGGCCGGGGAGCTGTTTTTT
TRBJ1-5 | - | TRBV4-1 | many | CASSQEVLLNQPQHF | TGCGCCAGCAGCCAAGAGGTCCTTTTAAATCAGCCCCAGCATTTT
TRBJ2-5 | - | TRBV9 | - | CASSVVAGGGETQYF | TGTGCCAGCAGCGTAGTGGCGGGCGGCGGAGAGACCCAGTACTTC
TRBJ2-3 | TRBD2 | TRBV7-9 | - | CASSADLASGGAFTDTQYF | TGTGCCAGCAGCGCCGACCTAGCTAGCGGGGGAGCTTTCACAGATACGCAGTATTTT
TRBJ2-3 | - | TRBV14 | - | CASSHMGYTQYF | TGTGCCAGCAGCCATATGGGGTATACGCAGTATTTT
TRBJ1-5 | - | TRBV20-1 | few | CSAADSDYQPQHF | TGCAGTGCTGCTGACAGTGACTATCAGCCCCAGCATTTT
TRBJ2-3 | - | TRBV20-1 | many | CSEGSSTDTQYF | TGCAGTGAGGGCTCTAGCACAGATACGCAGTATTTT
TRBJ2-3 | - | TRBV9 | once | CASSVGGRTDTQYF | TGTGCCAGCAGCGTCGGGGGACGCACAGATACGCAGTATTTT
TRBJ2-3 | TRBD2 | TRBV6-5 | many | CASSSSAGGRDTQYF | TGTGCCAGCAGTTCGTCAGCGGGGGGTAGAGATACGCAGTATTTT
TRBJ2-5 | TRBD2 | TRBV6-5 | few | CASSYLLAGGQETQYF | TGTGCCAGCAGTTACCTTCTAGCGGGGGGCCAAGAGACCCAGTACTTC
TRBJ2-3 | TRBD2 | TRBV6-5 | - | CASSYTHRSGGGDTQYF | TGTGCCAGCAGTTATACCCACCGGAGCGGGGGGGGAGATACGCAGTATTTT
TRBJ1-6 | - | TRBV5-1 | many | CASRGSTGTSNNSPLHF | TGCGCCAGCCGGGGTTCAACCGGGACCTCCAATAATTCACCCCTCCACTTT
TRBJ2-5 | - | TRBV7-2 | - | CASSPQRSQETQYF | TGTGCCAGCAGCCCCCAGCGGTCCCAAGAGACCCAGTACTTC
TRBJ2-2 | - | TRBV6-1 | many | CASSEAVAEELFF | TGTGCCAGCAGTGAAGCCGTAGCCGAGGAGCTGTTTTTT
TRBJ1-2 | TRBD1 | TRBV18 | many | CASSPTGGDYGYTF | TGTGCCAGCTCACCGACAGGGGGAGACTATGGCTACACCTTC
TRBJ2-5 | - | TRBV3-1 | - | CASSRSRETQYF | TGTGCCAGCAGCCGCTCGAGAGAGACCCAGTACTTC
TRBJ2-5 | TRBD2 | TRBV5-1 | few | CASSLGVAGAPPQYF | TGCGCCAGCAGCTTGGGAGTAGCGGGGGCCCCTCCCCAGTACTTC
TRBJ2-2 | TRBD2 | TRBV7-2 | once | CASSSGSGRTGELFF | TGTGCCAGCAGCTCCGGTAGCGGGCGAACCGGGGAGCTGTTTTTT
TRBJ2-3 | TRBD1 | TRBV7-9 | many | CASQGGQVTDTQYF | TGTGCCAGCCAGGGGGGACAGGTCACAGATACGCAGTATTTT
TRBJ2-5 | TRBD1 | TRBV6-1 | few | CASRVTFGQGQETQYF | TGTGCCAGCAGAGTTACCTTTGGACAGGGGCAAGAGACCCAGTACTTC
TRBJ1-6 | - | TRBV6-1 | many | CASSVDGWAGGPLHF | TGTGCCAGCAGTGTTGACGGATGGGCGGGAGGACCCCTCCACTTT
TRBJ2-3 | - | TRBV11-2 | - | CASSSAGSGMGDTQYF | TGTGCCAGCAGCTCGGCAGGGTCGGGGATGGGAGATACGCAGTATTTT
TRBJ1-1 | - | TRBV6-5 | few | CASMRQTGTEAFF | TGTGCCAGCATGAGGCAGACCGGGACTGAAGCTTTCTTT
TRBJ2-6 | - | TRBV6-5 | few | CASSRGSDVLTF | TGTGCCAGCAGTCGGGGCTCGGACGTCCTGACTTTC
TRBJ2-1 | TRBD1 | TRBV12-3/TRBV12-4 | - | CASSLGGQGYNEQFF | TGTGCCAGCAGTTTAGGGGGACAGGGATACAATGAGCAGTTCTTC
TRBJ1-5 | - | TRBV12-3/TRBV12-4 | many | CASRQINQPQHF | TGTGCCAGCAGACAAATTAACCAGCCCCAGCATTTT
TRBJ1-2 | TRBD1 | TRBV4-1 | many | CASSQVQGENYGYTF | TGCGCCAGCAGCCAAGTACAGGGGGAGAACTATGGCTACACCTTC
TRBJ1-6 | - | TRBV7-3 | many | CASSLGAGNSNSPLHF | TGTGCCAGCAGCTTGGGGGCAGGGAACAGTAATTCACCCCTCCACTTT
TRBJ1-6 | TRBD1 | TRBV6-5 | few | CARWIRGIDNSPLHF | TGTGCCAGATGGATCAGGGGGATAGATAATTCACCCCTCCACTTT